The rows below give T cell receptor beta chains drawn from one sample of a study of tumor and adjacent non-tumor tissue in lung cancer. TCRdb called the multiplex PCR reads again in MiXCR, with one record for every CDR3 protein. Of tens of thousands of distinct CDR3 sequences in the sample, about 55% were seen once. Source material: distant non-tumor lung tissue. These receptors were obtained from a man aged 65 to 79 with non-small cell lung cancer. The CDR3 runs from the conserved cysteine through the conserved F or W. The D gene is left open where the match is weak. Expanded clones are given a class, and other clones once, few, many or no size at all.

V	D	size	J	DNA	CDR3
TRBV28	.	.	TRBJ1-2	TGTGCCAGAAGCCTAACCCCGGCGGCAGGGAGGGCCATCGGCTACACCTTC	CARSLTPAAGRAIGYTF
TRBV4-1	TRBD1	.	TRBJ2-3	TGCGCCAGCAGCCACCTCGACAGGGACACAGATATGCAGTATTTT	CASSHLDRDTDMQYF
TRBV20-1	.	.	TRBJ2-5	TGCAGTGCTACATCCAATGAAGACATCCTAGAGACCCAGTACTTC	CSATSNEDILETQYF
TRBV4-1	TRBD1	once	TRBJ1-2	TGCGCCAGCAGCCATATCCTGGACAGGGGTGGATATGGCTACACCTTC	CASSHILDRGGYGYTF
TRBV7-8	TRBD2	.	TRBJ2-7	TGTCCCAGCAGCTTAGCAGCGGGAAGGGCCTACGAGCAGTACTTC	CPSSLAAGRAYEQYF
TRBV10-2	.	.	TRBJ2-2	TGCGCCAGCAAGGGGGGGAACATCGGGGAGCTGTTTTTT	CASKGGNIGELFF
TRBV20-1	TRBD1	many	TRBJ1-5	TGCAGTGCTAGGGGACAGGATCATCAGCCCCAGCATTTT	CSARGQDHQPQHF
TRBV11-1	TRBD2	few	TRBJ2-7	TGTGCTAGCAGCTTAACGCGACTAGCGGACACCTACGAGCAGTACTTC	CASSLTRLADTYEQYF
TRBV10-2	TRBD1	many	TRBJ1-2	TGCGCCAGCTCGACAGGGCGTTGGGGCTACACCTTC	CASSTGRWGYTF
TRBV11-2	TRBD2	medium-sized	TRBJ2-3	TGTGCCAGCAGATCTGGGACTAGCGGGAGCACTGGTACGCAGTATTTT	CASRSGTSGSTGTQYF
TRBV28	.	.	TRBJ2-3	TGTGCCAGCAGTTTCGTTCGTGGCACAGATACGCAGTTTTTT	CASSFVRGTDTQFF
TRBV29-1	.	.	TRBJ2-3	TGCAGCGTTGCCGGGACTCAGAGCCCAGATACACAGTATTTC	CSVAGTQSPDTQYF
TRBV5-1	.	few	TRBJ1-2	TGCGCCAGCAGTTTTGAAGGGGGTCTGATCGGCTACACCTTC	CASSFEGGLIGYTF
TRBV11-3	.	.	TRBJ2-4	TGTGTCAGCACCTTGAACAAGGGTAATTCCAAAAACATTCAGTACTTC	CVSTLNKGNSKNIQYF
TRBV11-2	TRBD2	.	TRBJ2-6	TGTGCCAGCAGCTCCCGGGGGGGTAGCTTTGGGGCCAGCCTCCTGACTTTC	CASSSRGGSFGASLLTF
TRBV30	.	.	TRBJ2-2	TGTGCCTGGATGAGATGGGGAGGCGGGGACACCGGGGAGCTGTTTTTT	CAWMRWGGGDTGELFF
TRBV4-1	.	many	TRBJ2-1	TGCGCCAGCAGCCAAGATCTGATGGGTGAGCAGTTCTTC	CASSQDLMGEQFF
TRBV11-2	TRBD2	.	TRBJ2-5	TGTGCCAGCAGCTTAGAGGCTAGCGGGATCGTCGCGGAGACCCAGTACTTC	CASSLEASGIVAETQYF
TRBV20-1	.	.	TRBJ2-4	TGCAGTGCCTCCGGGATCCTATGGGCCAAGAACATTCAGTACTTC	CSASGILWAKNIQYF
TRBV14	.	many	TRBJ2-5	TGTGCCAGCAGCCAAAGAGAGACCCAGTACTTC	CASSQRETQYF
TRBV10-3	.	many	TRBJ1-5	TGTGCCATCAGTGGAGAGGGGAACAATCAGCCCCAGCATTTT	CAISGEGNNQPQHF
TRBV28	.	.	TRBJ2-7	TGTGCCAGCAGTACGGGGCGGGCGAGCTCCTACGAGCAGTACTTC	CASSTGRASSYEQYF
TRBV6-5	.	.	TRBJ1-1	TGTTCCAGCAATCTATTTCCGGACGGGAGCACTGAAGCTTTCTTT	CSSNLFPDGSTEAFF
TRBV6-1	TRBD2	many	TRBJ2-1	TGTGCCAGCAAAAGACTAGCGGGAGTAAATGAGCAGTTCTTC	CASKRLAGVNEQFF
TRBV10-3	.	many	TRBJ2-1	TGTGCCATCAGGCGGGACAGCTCCGGGCAGTTCTTC	CAIRRDSSGQFF
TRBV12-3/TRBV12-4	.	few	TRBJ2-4	TGTACCAGCAGGGGGGGGGGGCGAAACATTCAGTACTTC	CTSRGGGRNIQYF
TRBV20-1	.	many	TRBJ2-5	TGCAGTGCTTCCCCAGCGGGTGGGATCCAAGAGACCCAGTACTTC	CSASPAGGIQETQYF
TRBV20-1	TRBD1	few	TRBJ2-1	TGCAGTGCGCCCCCGGGACAGGGCAGGGGTGAGCAGTTCTTC	CSAPPGQGRGEQFF